These 23 T cell receptor beta chains share one sample of origin, sequenced in a study of blood T cell repertoires in COVID-19. Some clones are missing from TCRdb's copy, which holds only in-frame ones; the method was immunoSEQ multiplex PCR. This sample has 100,000 or so clones, with roughly 85% found just once. The specimen was peripheral blood. Every receptor here comes from a middle-aged man with acute or convalescent COVID-19.

This clone was counted once. One end of the junction does not line up with germline, which may come from a read error. This chain connects TRBV30 to TRBJ2-7, with D perhaps matching TRBD2 (6 bases). CDR3 length equals 11 residues. Germline loops: CDR1 GTSNPN, CDR2 SVGIG (reference sequence). The CDR3 DNA reads TGTGCCTGGAGTGTACTAGGGACTCTTTGCTTC. Its protein is CAWSVLGTLCF.

The V gene is TRBV10-1, the J gene TRBJ1-1, with 7 bases identical to TRBD1. The germline V gene has CDR1 WNHNN and CDR2 SYGVQD (reference sequence). CDR3 length: 15 residues. V shed 0 bases, J shed 5 bases, and the junction held 6 bases outside the gene matches. The CDR3 nucleotides are TGCGCCAGCAGTGAGTCGACAGGGTGGGGGACTGAAGCTTTCTTT. Its translation is CASSESTGWGTEAFF.

The rearrangement joins TRBV25-1 to TRBJ1-6; D is unclear. V was cut by 4 bases and J by 7 bases, with 11 bases left in between. This CDR3 has 14 residues. Germline V gives CDR1 MGHDK, CDR2 SYGVNS. The CDR3 reads CASSVPTPNSPLHF. CDR3 nucleotide sequence: TGTGCCAGCAGTGTCCCGACACCCAATTCACCCCTCCACTTT.

The rearrangement uses TRBV29-1 and TRBJ2-1; 12 bases fit TRBD2. Trimming cost V 7 bases and J 6 bases; bases outside gene matches: 4. CDR1 is SQVTM, CDR2 ANQGSEA, per germline. This CDR3 region has 13 residues. The CDR3 protein is CSAGTSGFNEQFF. CDR3 DNA: TGCAGCGCTGGGACTAGCGGGTTCAATGAGCAGTTCTTC.

This clone was seen a handful of times. V is TRBV4-2 and J is TRBJ1-1; 7 bases are shared with TRBD1. J was trimmed by 5 bases and V by 2 bases; bases with no gene match: 8. The CDR3 is 15 amino acids. Germline V CDR1 and CDR2: LGHNA, YNFKEQ. CDR3 sequence reads: CASSQPNRGYTEAFF. The CDR3 DNA is TGTGCCAGCAGCCAACCTAACAGGGGCTATACTGAAGCTTTCTTT.

The chain links TRBV19 to TRBJ2-7, with 8 bases lining up with TRBD2. V shed 4 bases, J shed 3 bases, and the junction held 5 bases outside the gene matches. Germline CDR1 is LNHDA and CDR2 is SQIVND (reference sequence). This CDR3 is 14 amino acids long. This CDR3 is CASSTRGGSYEQYF. CDR3 bases: TGTGCCAGTAGTACCCGGGGGGGCAGCTACGAGCAGTACTTC. Based on the CDR3 plus reference TRBV19 and TRBJ2-7, the full variable domain is DGGITQSPKYLFRKEGQNVTLSCEQNLNHDAMYWYRQDPGQGLRLIYYSQIVNDFQKGDIAEGYSVSREKKESFPLTVTSAQKNPTAFYLCASSTRGGSYEQYFGPGTRLTVT.

The chain recombines TRBV29-1 with TRBJ1-1, with D uncertain. The V end lost 3 bases, the J end lost 1 base, and 12 bases lay between the germline ends. CDR1 and CDR2 from the germline V gene are SQVTM and ANQGSEA. This CDR3 region has 14 residues. CDR3 bases: TGCAGCGTTGACAGTATAGGAGGGAACACTGAAGCTTTCTTT. It is translated as CSVDSIGGNTEAFF.

This sequence joins TRBV7-8 and TRBJ2-1, with D perhaps TRBD2 (6 bases). The V end lost 4 bases, the J end lost 0 bases, and 10 bases lay between the germline ends. Per germline, CDR1 SGHVS and CDR2 FQNEAQ. The CDR3 length is 15 residues. CDR3 loop: CASSSRESSYNEQFF. The CDR3 nucleotides read TGTGCCAGCAGCTCTCGGGAGAGCTCCTACAATGAGCAGTTCTTC.

The rearrangement joins TRBV28 to TRBJ1-6; D call uncertain. Germline loops: CDR1 MDHEN, CDR2 SYDVKM. The V and J ends lost 6 bases and 1 base respectively, with 7 bases between them. CDR3 length equals 14 residues. CDR3 sequence: CASSRQSYNSPLHF. For the CDR3, the DNA is TGTGCCAGCAGCCGACAATCCTATAATTCACCCCTCCACTTT.

The rearrangement uses TRBV11-1 and TRBJ2-4; TRBD1 might be the D (5 bases). The CDR3 spans 15 residues. Trimming stripped 5 bases from V and 0 bases from J, with 11 bases between. CDR1 and CDR2 from the germline V gene are SGHAT and FQDESV (reference sequence). CDR3 sequence: CASSQGHLAKNIQYF. CDR3 DNA: TGTGCCAGCAGCCAAGGACATCTAGCCAAAAACATTCAGTACTTC.

V usage is TRBV7-9 and J usage is TRBJ1-1; the match to TRBD1 covers 7 bases. Unmatched junction bases numbered 5, after V lost 3 bases and J lost 1 base. CDR1 SEHNR and CDR2 FQNEAQ come from the germline V gene (reference sequence). The CDR3 is made up of 15 amino acids. The CDR3 reads CASSFEQGRNTEAFF. DNA of the CDR3: TGTGCCAGCAGCTTCGAACAGGGGAGGAACACTGAAGCTTTCTTT. Full variable domain (rest looked up from reference TRBV7-9 and TRBJ1-1): DTGVSQNPRHKITKRGQNVTFRCDPISEHNRLYWYRQTLGQGPEFLTYFQNEAQLEKSRLLSDRFSAERPKGSFSTLEIQRTEQGDSAMYLCASSFEQGRNTEAFFGQGTRLTVV.

The chain is built from TRBV7-8 and TRBJ1-6; a weak D match, TRBD1 (5 bases). CDR1 is SGHVS and CDR2 is FQNEAQ in the germline V gene. With 4 bases removed from V and 8 bases from J, the gap between germline ends came to 18 bases. The CDR3 covers 16 residues. CDR3 in DNA: TGTGCCAGCAGCTCGGGAGGGGACCGAAGAGATTCACCCCTCCACTTT. Its protein is CASSSGGDRRDSPLHF.

The V call is TRBV11-2, the J call TRBJ2-1; TRBD2 matches at 8 bases. The V gene's germline CDR1 is SGHAT and CDR2 FQNNGV. The trim removed 3 bases at V and 4 bases at J, leaving 11 bases unmatched. The CDR3 totals 17 residues. The CDR3 sequence: CASSLTTLAGGYNEQFF. The CDR3 region has the DNA TGTGCCAGCAGCTTGACAACTCTAGCGGGTGGGTACAATGAGCAGTTCTTC.

The chain carries TRBV5-1 and TRBJ1-2; TRBD1 aligns across 8 bases. Germline V gene data show CDR1 as SGHRS and CDR2 as YFSETQ. The CDR3 is 13 amino acids. V was clipped by 3 bases and J by 4 bases; unmatched bases: 2. The CDR3 spells CASSSDRGYGYTF. CDR3 in DNA: TGCGCCAGCAGCTCTGACAGGGGCTATGGCTACACCTTC.

The chain joins TRBV15 to TRBJ2-1; 7 positions match TRBD2. CDR1 LNHNV and CDR2 YYDKDF come from the germline V gene (reference sequence). Trimming removed 0 bases from V and 1 base from J; junction bases left unmatched: 6. There are 17 residues in the CDR3. The CDR3 sequence: CATSREDGGGSYNEQFF. The CDR3 DNA is TGTGCCACCAGCAGAGAGGACGGCGGGGGATCCTACAATGAGCAGTTCTTC.

The gene calls are TRBV7-9 and TRBJ2-3; perhaps TRBD1 as D (6 bases). This CDR3 region has 14 residues. Looked up from germline, CDR1 is SEHNR and CDR2 is FQNEAQ (reference sequence). The V end lost 6 bases, the J end lost 4 bases, and 14 bases lay between the germline ends. Here the CDR3 reads CASSQGTWADTQYF. The DNA for the CDR3 is TGTGCCAGCAGTCAAGGGACATGGGCAGATACGCAGTATTTT.

The chain is built from TRBV3-1 (or the pseudogene TRBV3-2) and TRBJ2-3, with a tentative D call TRBD1 (5 bases). Germline values: CDR1 LGHDT, CDR2 YNNKEL (reference sequence). This CDR3 has 14 amino acids. Trimming took 0 bases from V and 1 from J, leaving 5 bases between them. The CDR3 DNA reads as TGTGCCAGCAGCCAAGAAGGGGGCACAGATACGCAGTATTTT. As protein: CASSQEGGTDTQYF.

This chain links TRBV19 with TRBJ1-1, with a possible D match to TRBD1 (5 bases). Germline-derived CDR1 and CDR2 are LNHDA and SQIVND (reference sequence). Trimming removed 7 bases from V and 6 bases from J, with 21 bases in between. The CDR3 sequence is 15 residues long. This chain's CDR3 is CASTTRGDGGAEAFF. The CDR3 nucleotides are TGTGCCAGTACCACTCGGGGGGACGGCGGGGCTGAAGCTTTCTTT.

The rearrangement joins TRBV6-1 to TRBJ2-3; 10 bases line up with TRBD2. This CDR3 spans 17 amino acids. Germline V CDR1 and CDR2: MNHNS, SASEGT. V gave up 2 bases and J gave up 0 bases; unmatched junction bases: 5. The CDR3 here is CASSERLAGASTDTQYF. CDR3 sequence (DNA): TGTGCCAGCAGTGAACGGCTAGCGGGGGCTAGCACAGATACGCAGTATTTT.

The chain has TRBV10-1 and TRBJ1-1; 11 nucleotides agree with TRBD1. The V and J ends lost 3 bases and 0 bases, in that order; junction bases with no gene match: 6. The germline V gene has CDR1 WNHNN and CDR2 SYGVQD (reference sequence). The CDR3 is made up of 17 amino acids. The CDR3 region has the DNA TGCGCCAGCAGTGACTACCCGGGACAGGGGGTGAACACTGAAGCTTTCTTT. It translates to CASSDYPGQGVNTEAFF.

V usage is TRBV10-2 and J usage is TRBJ2-3; 13 bases are shared with TRBD2. Trimming took 5 bases from V and 4 from J; bases not matched to a gene: 3. CDR1 and CDR2 from the germline V gene are WSHSY and SAAADI. This CDR3 region has 15 residues. The CDR3 DNA reads TGCGCCAGCAGTCGGACTAGCGGGGGCGCAGATACGCAGTATTTT. Translation gives CASSRTSGGADTQYF.

The chain is built from TRBV10-2 and TRBJ2-5; 10 bases match TRBD1. This CDR3 has 15 residues. CDR1 WSHSY and CDR2 SAAADI come from the germline V gene. Unmatched junction bases numbered 4, after V lost 3 bases and J lost 3 bases. CDR3 in DNA: TGCGCCAGCAGTGAAAGGGACAGGGGCGAAGAGACCCAGTACTTC. Its protein is CASSERDRGEETQYF.

The V gene is TRBV18, the J gene TRBJ1-3; TRBD1 is a possible D gene (5 bases). The CDR3 sequence is 14 residues long. V was shortened by 3 bases and J by 1 base, with 7 bases between the two germline ends. Germline-derived CDR1 and CDR2 are KGHSH and LQKENI. The CDR3 sequence: CASSPPGSGNTIYF. Written as DNA, the CDR3 is TGTGCCAGCTCACCCCCAGGGTCTGGAAACACCATATATTTT.